This record looks at one T cell receptor (beta chain) sequence and its context. What it recognizes is unknown. A CD45RA+ naive subset and a CD45RA-negative memory subset were split from CD4+ cells. The data belong to a study of shared clonotypes between healthy human individuals. Study in general: Three CD4 naive, three CD4 memory, two CD8 naive and one CD8 memory plate were used per donor. General study results and limits: The sampled material consisted only of blood, and tissue repertoires are likely to differ.

The CDR3 has 13 amino acids. The V gene end was trimmed by 4 bases and the J gene end by 9 bases; junction bases not matched to a gene: 3. From germline, CDR1 is LGHNA and CDR2 YSLEER. Splitting of each subset's genomic DNA was done evenly across several immunoSEQ plates. This table comes from immunoSEQ multiplex PCR, and its TCRdb copy is limited to in-frame clones, with some not included. Among 2,100,000 or so clones listed, around 95% were seen once. Sequences were obtained from naive CD4+ T cells sorted from blood. As for subset: CD45RA+ positively selected. The chain carries TRBV4-3 and TRBJ1-6; the match to TRBD1 covers 7 bases. The receptor comes from a man aged 18 to 29 in good health. The CDR3 is CASSPGQVSPLHF. In DNA, the CDR3 is TGCGCCAGCAGCCCCGGACAGGTTTCACCCCTCCACTTT.